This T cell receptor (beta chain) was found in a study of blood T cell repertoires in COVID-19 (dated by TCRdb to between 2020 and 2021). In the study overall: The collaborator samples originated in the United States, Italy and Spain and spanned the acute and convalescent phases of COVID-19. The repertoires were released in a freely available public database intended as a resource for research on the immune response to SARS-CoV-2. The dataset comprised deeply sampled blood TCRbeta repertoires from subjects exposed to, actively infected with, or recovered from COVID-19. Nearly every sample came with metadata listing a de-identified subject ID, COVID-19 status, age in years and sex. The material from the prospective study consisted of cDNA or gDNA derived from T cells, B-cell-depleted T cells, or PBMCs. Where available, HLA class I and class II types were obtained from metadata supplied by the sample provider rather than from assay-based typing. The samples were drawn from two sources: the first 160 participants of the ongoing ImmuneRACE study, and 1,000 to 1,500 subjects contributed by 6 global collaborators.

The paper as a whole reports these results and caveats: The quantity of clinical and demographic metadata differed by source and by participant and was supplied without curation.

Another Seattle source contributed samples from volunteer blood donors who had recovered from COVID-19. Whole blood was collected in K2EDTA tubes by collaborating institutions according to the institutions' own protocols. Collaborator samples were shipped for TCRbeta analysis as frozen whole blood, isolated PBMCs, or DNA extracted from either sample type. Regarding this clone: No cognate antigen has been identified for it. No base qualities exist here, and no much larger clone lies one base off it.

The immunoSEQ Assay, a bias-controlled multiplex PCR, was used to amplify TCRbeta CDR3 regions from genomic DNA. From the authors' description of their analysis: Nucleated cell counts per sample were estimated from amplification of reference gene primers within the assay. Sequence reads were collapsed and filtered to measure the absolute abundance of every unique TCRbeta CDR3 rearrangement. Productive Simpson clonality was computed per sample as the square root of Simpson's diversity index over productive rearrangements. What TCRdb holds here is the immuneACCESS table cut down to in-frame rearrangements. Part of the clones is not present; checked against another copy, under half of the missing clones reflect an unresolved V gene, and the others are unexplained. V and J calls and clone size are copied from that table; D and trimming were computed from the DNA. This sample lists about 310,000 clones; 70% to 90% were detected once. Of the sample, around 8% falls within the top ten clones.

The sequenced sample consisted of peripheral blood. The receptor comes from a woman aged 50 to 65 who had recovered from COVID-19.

CDR3 region: CASSVTASSGNTIYF. Read as DNA, the sequence is TGTGCCAGTAGTGTGACAGCAAGCTCTGGAAACACCATATATTTT. This chain joins TRBV19 to TRBJ1-3; the best D guess is TRBD1, with 5 bases matching. CDR1 LNHDA and CDR2 SQIVND were looked up in the germline V gene (reference sequence). V gives up 5 bases and J gives up 0 bases, and the segment between their germline ends measures 11 bases. The CDR3 starts with the cysteine, ends with the phenylalanine, and has 15 residues. The CDR3 DNA has 45 bases and is translated from base 1.